These 2 T cell receptor beta chains were all obtained from the same sample, sequenced in a study of molecular identifiers for immune sequencing clone quantification. TCRdb re-called the PCR reads with MiXCR, one entry per CDR3 protein. Here the sample spans 37,000 or so distinct CDR3 sequences, 15% to 20% being singletons. Sequenced input: naive CD8+ T cells from blood, with Jurkat cell RNA spiked in. Subset of the sample: FACS-sorted CD8+CD4-CCR7+CD45RA+ naive T cells. Receptors were obtained from a human donor in good health. Some libraries in this study had Jurkat cell RNA spiked in.

This clonotype was counted at least ten times. The rearrangement joins TRBV14 to TRBJ2-5; the D gene is possibly TRBD2 (5 bases). The germline V gene has CDR1 SGHDN and CDR2 FVKESK. The CDR3 covers 13 residues. Trimming pared 3 bases from V and 2 bases from J, leaving 7 bases between. The CDR3 DNA reads TGTGCCAGCAGCCAGTGGACTCAAGAGACCCAGTACTTC. It encodes CASSQWTQETQYF.

At least ten counts were recorded for this clonotype. V usage is TRBV7-9 and J usage is TRBJ1-3, with 7 bases matching TRBD1. Germline trimming cut 5 bases from V and 0 bases from J; bases unmatched to any gene: 7. Per germline, CDR1 SEHNR and CDR2 FQNEAQ (reference sequence). CDR3 length: 16 amino acids. In DNA form, the CDR3 reads TGTGCCAGCAGCATAAACAGGGGAGTCTCTGGAAACACCATATATTTT. Translation gives CASSINRGVSGNTIYF.